A selection of T cell receptor beta chains follows, all from one sample in a study of blood T cell repertoires in COVID-19. Here immunoSEQ multiplex PCR was the method, and the copy in TCRdb shows in-frame clones only, minus some. In the table there are hundreds of thousands of clones, approximately 90% of which are singletons. The sequenced sample was peripheral blood. All receptors derive from a young man with COVID-19, enrolled during active disease. Each CDR3 is given with its conserved first and last residue. A D gene is named only where the DNA matches it firmly. Clone size, where shown, is once, few, many, or a class for clones that have expanded.

V: TRBV6-6
J: TRBJ1-6
size: once
D: NA
DNA: TGTGCCAGCACATCTAACTCTTCACCCCTCCACTTT
CDR3: CASTSNSSPLHF

V: TRBV7-3
J: TRBJ2-1
size: NA
D: NA
DNA: TGTGCCAGCTCTCCCGGGACTGCGACGGATGAGCAGTTCTTC
CDR3: CASSPGTATDEQFF

V: TRBV15
J: TRBJ2-1
size: NA
D: NA
DNA: TGTGCCACCAGCAGAGACGGGGGGCTATACAATGAGCAGTTCTTC
CDR3: CATSRDGGLYNEQFF

V: TRBV30
J: TRBJ1-2
size: NA
D: NA
DNA: TGTGCCTCGACCGGGGGGGGAGACTATGGCTACACCTTC
CDR3: CASTGGGDYGYTF

V: TRBV7-9
J: TRBJ2-1
size: NA
D: NA
DNA: TGTGCCAGCAGAGGGGTGAGGTCCTACAATGAGCAGTTCTTC
CDR3: CASRGVRSYNEQFF

V: TRBV4-1
J: TRBJ1-5
size: once
D: TRBD1
DNA: TGCGCCAGCAGCCAAGGGCTACGGGACAGGGGACTATATAGCAATCAGCCCCAGCATTTT
CDR3: CASSQGLRDRGLYSNQPQHF

V: TRBV7-3
J: TRBJ1-5
size: NA
D: NA
DNA: TGTGCCAGCAGTCTATTTAGCAATCAGCCCCAGCATTTT
CDR3: CASSLFSNQPQHF

V: TRBV19
J: TRBJ2-3
size: NA
D: TRBD2
DNA: TGTGCCACTAACGGGAGGACAGATACGCAGTATTTT
CDR3: CATNGRTDTQYF

V: TRBV6-4
J: TRBJ2-7
size: once
D: TRBD2
DNA: TGTGCCAGCAACCTAGCGGGGGATACCCCAGAGCAGTACTTC
CDR3: CASNLAGDTPEQYF

V: TRBV7-8
J: TRBJ1-1
size: NA
D: TRBD1
DNA: TGTGCCAGCAGCCTCGGACAGGGGTCCTCTGAAGCTTTCTTT
CDR3: CASSLGQGSSEAFF

V: TRBV30
J: TRBJ1-5
size: few
D: TRBD1
DNA: TGTGCCTGGAGTCCATTGGACAGGGACAATCAGCCCCAGCATTTT
CDR3: CAWSPLDRDNQPQHF

V: TRBV24-1
J: TRBJ2-3
size: NA
D: TRBD2
DNA: TGTGCCACCAGTGACCACCGACTAGCGGGGTTCACAGATACGCAGTATTTT
CDR3: CATSDHRLAGFTDTQYF

V: TRBV11-2
J: TRBJ2-1
size: NA
D: TRBD1
DNA: TGTGCCAGCAGCTTAGATGGGACAGGGTACGATGAGCAGTTCTTC
CDR3: CASSLDGTGYDEQFF

V: TRBV4-1
J: TRBJ2-7
size: NA
D: NA
DNA: TGCGCCAGCAGCCAAGGTTTGGACGGGACTTACGAGCAGTACTTC
CDR3: CASSQGLDGTYEQYF

V: TRBV2
J: TRBJ2-6
size: NA
D: NA
DNA: TGTGCCAGCAGCCCACTGCCAGGGTCTGGGGCCAACGTCCTGACTTTC
CDR3: CASSPLPGSGANVLTF

V: TRBV24-1
J: TRBJ1-5
size: NA
D: NA
DNA: TGTGCCACCAGTGATGGTACAGGAAGGACCCAGCATTTT
CDR3: CATSDGTGRTQHF

V: TRBV2
J: TRBJ2-2
size: NA
D: NA
DNA: TGTGCCAGTGGGACCGGGACTGATAATATCGGGGAGCTGTTTTTT
CDR3: CASGTGTDNIGELFF

V: TRBV19
J: TRBJ1-6
size: NA
D: NA
DNA: TGTGCCAGTAGTGCCCTAGGTTCACCCCTCCACTTT
CDR3: CASSALGSPLHF

V: TRBV19
J: TRBJ2-7
size: NA
D: TRBD2
DNA: TGTGCCAGTAGGGAAGCGGGACTCCGCTCCTACGAGCAGTACTTC
CDR3: CASREAGLRSYEQYF

V: TRBV18
J: TRBJ1-5
size: NA
D: NA
DNA: TGTGCCAGCTCACCGGAGAGTAGCAATCAGCCCCAGCATTTT
CDR3: CASSPESSNQPQHF

V: TRBV3-1/TRBV3-2
J: TRBJ2-7
size: NA
D: TRBD2
DNA: TGTGCCAGCAGCTTAGGACTAGCGGGAACCTACGAGCAGTACTTC
CDR3: CASSLGLAGTYEQYF

V: TRBV10-1
J: TRBJ1-2
size: NA
D: TRBD1
DNA: TGCGCCAGCACCAAAATCGGGACAGTTTCTAGGCGGGGCTACACCTTC
CDR3: CASTKIGTVSRRGYTF

V: TRBV29-1
J: TRBJ2-1
size: NA
D: NA
DNA: TGCAGCGGGGGCACAGGGTCATTTCATGAGCAGTTCTTC
CDR3: CSGGTGSFHEQFF

V: TRBV20-1
J: TRBJ2-3
size: NA
D: TRBD1
DNA: TGCAGTGCTCCGACAGGGAATACGCAGTATTTT
CDR3: CSAPTGNTQYF

V: TRBV5-4
J: TRBJ1-2
size: NA
D: NA
DNA: TGTGCCAGCAGCGGCCGGGCTCCCGGGGACTATGGCTACACCTTC
CDR3: CASSGRAPGDYGYTF

V: TRBV27
J: TRBJ1-6
size: NA
D: TRBD1
DNA: TGTGCCAGCATGACAGGGAGTTATAATTCACCCCTCCACTTT
CDR3: CASMTGSYNSPLHF

V: TRBV28
J: TRBJ2-3
size: NA
D: NA
DNA: TGTGCCAGCAGTAACCCTGGAGGGGATACGCAGTATTTT
CDR3: CASSNPGGDTQYF

V: TRBV7-8
J: TRBJ2-6
size: NA
D: NA
DNA: TGTGCCAGCAGCTTACGTAGGGGGTCGGGGGCCAACGTCCTGACTTTC
CDR3: CASSLRRGSGANVLTF

V: TRBV3-1/TRBV3-2
J: TRBJ2-2
size: NA
D: TRBD2
DNA: TGTGCCAGCAGCGACCTTAGCGGGAGTGTCACCGGGGAGCTGTTTTTT
CDR3: CASSDLSGSVTGELFF

V: TRBV27
J: TRBJ2-1
size: NA
D: TRBD2
DNA: TGTGCCAGCAGTTATAGCGGGAATGAGCAGTTCTTC
CDR3: CASSYSGNEQFF

V: TRBV7-6
J: TRBJ2-2
size: NA
D: TRBD1
DNA: TGTGCCAGCAGCTTACAGACAGGGGGCGTTGGGGCCGGGGAGCTGTTTTTT
CDR3: CASSLQTGGVGAGELFF

V: TRBV5-4
J: TRBJ2-7
size: NA
D: NA
DNA: TGTGCCAGCAAAGGAGGGACCCATTTGAACGAGCAGTACTTC
CDR3: CASKGGTHLNEQYF

V: TRBV29-1
J: TRBJ1-2
size: NA
D: TRBD1
DNA: TGCAGCGTAGCTGGACAGGGGCGAACTAACTATGGCTACACCTTC
CDR3: CSVAGQGRTNYGYTF

V: TRBV6-5
J: TRBJ1-2
size: NA
D: TRBD1
DNA: TGTGCCAGCAGAAGACAGGGAATATCGAACTATGGCTACACCTTC
CDR3: CASRRQGISNYGYTF

V: TRBV6-4
J: TRBJ1-2
size: NA
D: NA
DNA: TGTGCCAGCAGTGAGTCCAGAGCCGGGGGTGGCTACACCTTC
CDR3: CASSESRAGGGYTF

V: TRBV2
J: TRBJ2-2
size: NA
D: TRBD2
DNA: TGTGCCAGAGCGGGAGCCCTCACCGGGGAGCTGTTTTTT
CDR3: CARAGALTGELFF

V: TRBV7-9
J: TRBJ2-6
size: NA
D: TRBD1
DNA: TGTGCCAGCAGCTTTGGGGACAGGCTCCGCTCTGGGGCCAACGTCCTGACTTTC
CDR3: CASSFGDRLRSGANVLTF

V: TRBV5-1
J: TRBJ2-6
size: NA
D: TRBD2
DNA: TGCGCCAGCACCCCGGGAGGTACTGGGGCCAACGTCCTGACTTTC
CDR3: CASTPGGTGANVLTF

V: TRBV2
J: TRBJ1-1
size: once
D: NA
DNA: TGTGCCAGCAGTGACCCGGGGGGGAGCACTGAAGCTTTCTTT
CDR3: CASSDPGGSTEAFF

V: TRBV7-9
J: TRBJ2-3
size: NA
D: NA
DNA: TGTGCCAGCAGCTTGGGATCGGCAGGGACAACAGATACGCAGTATTTT
CDR3: CASSLGSAGTTDTQYF

V: TRBV3-1/TRBV3-2
J: TRBJ2-7
size: once
D: NA
DNA: TGTGCCAGCAGCCCGCGGACTGCCCCCTACGAGCAGTACTTC
CDR3: CASSPRTAPYEQYF

V: TRBV18
J: TRBJ1-3
size: NA
D: NA
DNA: TGTGCCAGCTCACCACCGGGGGGGAGTTCTACCTCGGGAAACACCATATATTTT
CDR3: CASSPPGGSSTSGNTIYF

V: TRBV6-5
J: TRBJ2-7
size: NA
D: TRBD1
DNA: TGTGCCAGCAGTTATTACTCGACAGGGGGCTACGAGCAGTACTTC
CDR3: CASSYYSTGGYEQYF

V: TRBV5-6
J: TRBJ2-6
size: NA
D: TRBD1
DNA: TGTGCCAGCAGCGAATACAGGGGTCCTGGGGCCAACGTCCTGACTTTC
CDR3: CASSEYRGPGANVLTF

V: TRBV6-1
J: TRBJ2-7
size: NA
D: NA
DNA: TGTGCCAGCAGTGAAAGCGTACGCACCTACGAGCAGTACTTC
CDR3: CASSESVRTYEQYF

V: TRBV4-2
J: TRBJ2-5
size: NA
D: NA
DNA: TGTGCCAGCAGCCATGGCGGCGATCCGGAGGGGACCCAGTACTTC
CDR3: CASSHGGDPEGTQYF

V: TRBV27
J: TRBJ1-1
size: NA
D: TRBD1
DNA: TGTGCCAGCAGTTTTAGACGCATCGGGACAGGGGATACTGAAGCTTTCTTT
CDR3: CASSFRRIGTGDTEAFF

V: TRBV14
J: TRBJ2-1
size: NA
D: NA
DNA: TGTGCCAGCAGCCACCCGTACAATGAGCAGTTCTTC
CDR3: CASSHPYNEQFF

V: TRBV23-1
J: TRBJ2-4
size: NA
D: NA
DNA: TGCGCCAGCAGTCAAATCGCCCCGGTCCGGGGGTTAGCCAAAAACATTCAGTACTTC
CDR3: CASSQIAPVRGLAKNIQYF

V: TRBV5-1
J: TRBJ2-1
size: NA
D: TRBD2
DNA: TGCGCCAGCAGCTTGGGGAGCGGGGGGTCGGTCAATGAGCAGTTCTTC
CDR3: CASSLGSGGSVNEQFF

V: TRBV28
J: TRBJ2-2
size: NA
D: NA
DNA: TGTGCCAGCAGTTTTTCGGACACCGGGGAGCTGTTTTTT
CDR3: CASSFSDTGELFF

V: TRBV12-3/TRBV12-4
J: TRBJ1-2
size: NA
D: NA
DNA: TGTGCCATCCTAATAGGGGGTGACTATGGCTACACCTTC
CDR3: CAILIGGDYGYTF

V: TRBV10-2
J: TRBJ2-3
size: NA
D: NA
DNA: TGCGCCAGCAGACTAGCGAAGGGGGAGGCACACACAGATACGCAGTATTTT
CDR3: CASRLAKGEAHTDTQYF

V: TRBV20-1
J: TRBJ2-3
size: NA
D: NA
DNA: TGCAGCCCACTCAGAGGGGATACGCAGTATTTT
CDR3: CSPLRGDTQYF